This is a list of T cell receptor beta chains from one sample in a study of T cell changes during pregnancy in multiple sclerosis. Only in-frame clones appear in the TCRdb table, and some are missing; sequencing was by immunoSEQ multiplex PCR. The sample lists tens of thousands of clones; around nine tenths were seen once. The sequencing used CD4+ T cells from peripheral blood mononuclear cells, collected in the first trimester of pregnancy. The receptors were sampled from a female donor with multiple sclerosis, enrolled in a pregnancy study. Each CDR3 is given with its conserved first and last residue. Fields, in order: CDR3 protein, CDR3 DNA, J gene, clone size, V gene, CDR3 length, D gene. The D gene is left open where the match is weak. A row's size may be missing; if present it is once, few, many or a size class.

cdr3_aa: CASSRDISISGANVLTF
cdr3_nt: TGTGCCAGCAGCCGGGACATAAGTATCTCTGGGGCCAACGTCCTGACTTTC
j_call: TRBJ2-6
clone_size: NA
v_call: TRBV7-2
cdr3_length: 17
d_call: NA

cdr3_aa: CASSLQAGQGNGYTF
cdr3_nt: TGTGCCAGCAGTTTACAGGCGGGACAGGGCAATGGCTACACCTTC
j_call: TRBJ1-2
clone_size: NA
v_call: TRBV28
cdr3_length: 15
d_call: TRBD1

cdr3_aa: CASSRGSGEVVDEQYF
cdr3_nt: TGTGCCAGCAGCCGAGGATCAGGGGAAGTGGTCGACGAGCAGTACTTC
j_call: TRBJ2-7
clone_size: NA
v_call: TRBV6-7
cdr3_length: 16
d_call: NA

cdr3_aa: CASCRGGIETQYF
cdr3_nt: TGTGCCAGCTGCAGAGGGGGCATTGAGACCCAGTACTTC
j_call: TRBJ2-5
clone_size: NA
v_call: TRBV7-9
cdr3_length: 13
d_call: TRBD1

cdr3_aa: CASSALTRIGQPQHF
cdr3_nt: TGTGCCAGCAGCGCCTTGACTAGGATAGGGCAGCCCCAGCATTTT
j_call: TRBJ1-5
clone_size: NA
v_call: TRBV7-2
cdr3_length: 15
d_call: NA

cdr3_aa: CASSLLAGGLNTGELFF
cdr3_nt: TGTGCCAGCAGTTTGCTGGCGGGGGGTCTGAACACCGGGGAGCTGTTTTTT
j_call: TRBJ2-2
clone_size: NA
v_call: TRBV27
cdr3_length: 17
d_call: TRBD2

cdr3_aa: CASSLRGQGYEQYF
cdr3_nt: TGTGCCAGCAGCTTGAGGGGACAGGGGTACGAGCAGTACTTC
j_call: TRBJ2-7
clone_size: NA
v_call: TRBV5-4
cdr3_length: 14
d_call: TRBD1

cdr3_aa: CASSLEQTQYF
cdr3_nt: TGCGCCAGCAGCCTAGAACAGACCCAGTACTTC
j_call: TRBJ2-5
clone_size: NA
v_call: TRBV5-1
cdr3_length: 11
d_call: NA

cdr3_aa: CASSPGGVAEAFF
cdr3_nt: TGCGCCAGCAGTCCAGGGGGCGTCGCTGAAGCTTTCTTT
j_call: TRBJ1-1
clone_size: NA
v_call: TRBV5-1
cdr3_length: 13
d_call: TRBD1

cdr3_aa: CASSLHGKLGTDTQYF
cdr3_nt: TGTGCCAGCAGCTTACACGGGAAACTCGGCACAGATACGCAGTATTTT
j_call: TRBJ2-3
clone_size: NA
v_call: TRBV11-1
cdr3_length: 16
d_call: NA

cdr3_aa: CASSQGANTEAFF
cdr3_nt: TGTGCCAGCAGCCAGGGGGCGAACACTGAAGCTTTCTTT
j_call: TRBJ1-1
clone_size: NA
v_call: TRBV7-2
cdr3_length: 13
d_call: TRBD1

cdr3_aa: CASQNTGQGYYEQYF
cdr3_nt: TGTGCCAGTCAAAATACGGGACAGGGGTACTACGAGCAGTACTTC
j_call: TRBJ2-7
clone_size: NA
v_call: TRBV19
cdr3_length: 15
d_call: TRBD1

cdr3_aa: CASSLEGTFYEQYF
cdr3_nt: TGCGCCAGCAGCTTGGAGGGGACTTTCTACGAGCAGTACTTC
j_call: TRBJ2-7
clone_size: NA
v_call: TRBV5-1
cdr3_length: 14
d_call: NA

cdr3_aa: CASSQAGTGTDTQYF
cdr3_nt: TGCGCCAGCAGTCAGGCGGGGACGGGCACAGATACGCAGTATTTT
j_call: TRBJ2-3
clone_size: NA
v_call: TRBV5-1
cdr3_length: 15
d_call: NA

cdr3_aa: CASSIGTGEREQFF
cdr3_nt: TGTGCCAGCAGCATCGGGACAGGGGAGCGTGAGCAGTTCTTC
j_call: TRBJ2-1
clone_size: NA
v_call: TRBV7-2
cdr3_length: 14
d_call: TRBD1

cdr3_aa: CASSPWQGADSPLHF
cdr3_nt: TGTGCCAGCTCACCCTGGCAGGGGGCTGATTCACCCCTCCACTTT
j_call: TRBJ1-6
clone_size: few
v_call: TRBV18
cdr3_length: 15
d_call: TRBD1

cdr3_aa: CASSSGTSGGALNEQFF
cdr3_nt: TGTGCCAGCAGCTCAGGGACTAGCGGGGGGGCCCTGAATGAGCAGTTCTTC
j_call: TRBJ2-1
clone_size: NA
v_call: TRBV9
cdr3_length: 17
d_call: TRBD2

cdr3_aa: CASSLDNPDRGITYNEQFF
cdr3_nt: TGTGCCAGCAGCTTAGACAACCCGGACAGAGGAATAACCTACAATGAGCAGTTCTTC
j_call: TRBJ2-1
clone_size: NA
v_call: TRBV11-2
cdr3_length: 19
d_call: NA

cdr3_aa: CASSHLGGAFTDTQYF
cdr3_nt: TGTGCCAGCAGCCACCTCGGGGGGGCCTTCACAGATACGCAGTATTTT
j_call: TRBJ2-3
clone_size: NA
v_call: TRBV5-4
cdr3_length: 16
d_call: TRBD2

cdr3_aa: CAWSEGQGLGETQYF
cdr3_nt: TGTGCCTGGAGTGAGGGACAGGGGCTGGGGGAGACCCAGTACTTC
j_call: TRBJ2-5
clone_size: NA
v_call: TRBV30
cdr3_length: 15
d_call: TRBD1

cdr3_aa: CASSPFLDDRDTEAFF
cdr3_nt: TGTGCCAGCAGTCCTTTCCTCGACGACAGGGACACTGAAGCTTTCTTT
j_call: TRBJ1-1
clone_size: NA
v_call: TRBV6-6
cdr3_length: 16
d_call: TRBD1

cdr3_aa: CAWRGLDRNTEAFF
cdr3_nt: TGTGCCTGGAGGGGGTTGGACAGGAACACTGAAGCTTTCTTT
j_call: TRBJ1-1
clone_size: NA
v_call: TRBV30
cdr3_length: 14
d_call: NA

cdr3_aa: CAWSAVHRGGYEQYF
cdr3_nt: TGTGCCTGGAGTGCCGTACATAGGGGCGGCTACGAGCAGTACTTC
j_call: TRBJ2-7
clone_size: NA
v_call: TRBV30
cdr3_length: 15
d_call: NA

cdr3_aa: CASSLSGSNEKLFF
cdr3_nt: TGTGCCAGCAGCTTAAGCGGAAGTAATGAAAAACTGTTTTTT
j_call: TRBJ1-4
clone_size: NA
v_call: TRBV7-2
cdr3_length: 14
d_call: NA